This passage covers 14 T cell receptor beta chains from one sample sequenced in a study of human T cells and chemical hapten exposure. The library tagged each cDNA molecule with unique molecular identifiers. TCRdb called the reads again in MiXCR, with one record for every CDR3 protein. Here the sample spans about 120,000 distinct CDR3 sequences, around 9% being singletons. Unfractionated whole blood yielded the extracted total RNA. Sequenced sample: whole blood. The receptor set was obtained from a human donor in good health. Some clones in this sample may be carry-over from other donors' samples.

The chain combines TRBV3-1 with TRBJ2-7; D remains unclear. The CDR3 is made up of 13 amino acids. Between the trimmed V and J ends, which lost 3 bases and 4 bases, there was a span of 10 bases. CDR1 and CDR2 (germline): LGHDT, YNNKEL (reference sequence). DNA of the CDR3: TGTGCCAGCAGCCAGGCAGAAGTGTACGAGCAGTACTTC. It specifies CASSQAEVYEQYF.

Turning to this clonotype: At one end, the junction sequence differs from germline, possibly due to a read error. The chain links TRBV6-6 to TRBJ2-7; D unresolved. Germline CDR1 and CDR2: MNHNY and SVGAGI (reference sequence). This CDR3 spans 15 amino acids. CDR3 nucleotides: TGTGCCAGCAGTTACTCGACGGACGGGCCCTACGAGCAGAACTTC. Translating it yields CASSYSTDGPYEQNF.

The chain couples TRBV4-3 to TRBJ1-2, with a tentative D call TRBD1 (5 bases). V was clipped by 0 bases and J by 8 bases, with 16 bases between them. Germline loops: CDR1 LGHNA, CDR2 YSLEER. This CDR3 region has 15 residues. DNA of the CDR3: TGCGCCAGCAGCCAAGATAACCAGGGTGGGGACGGCTACACCTTC. Translated: CASSQDNQGGDGYTF.

This clonotype has at least ten counts. The chain couples TRBV27 to TRBJ1-1; TRBD1 matches 7 bases. V lost 6 bases to trimming and J lost 0 bases; unmatched junction nucleotides: 7. Germline values: CDR1 MNHEY, CDR2 SMNVEV (reference sequence). This CDR3 is 15 amino acids long. The CDR3 nucleotides read TGTGCCAGCAGGCCCCTGACAGGGATGAACACTGAAGCTTTCTTT. Its protein is CASRPLTGMNTEAFF.

The gene calls are TRBV20-1 and TRBJ2-7; tentative D call: TRBD2 (5 bases). Germline V gene lookup returns CDR1 DFQATT and CDR2 SNEGSKA (reference sequence). The CDR3 is 15 amino acids. The V end was cut by 1 base, the J end by 3 bases, with 16 bases between. CDR3 region: CSARASDGVGYEQYF. The CDR3 DNA sequence: TGCAGTGCTAGAGCCTCGGACGGGGTAGGCTACGAGCAGTACTTC.

This clonotype has only a few counts. The chain couples TRBV21-1 to TRBJ1-4; TRBD1, the table's D call, lacks a check against the DNA. TRBV21-1 is termed a pseudogene. The CDR3 runs to 16 residues. In DNA form, the CDR3 reads TGTGCCAGCAGCAGCCGGGGGCTCGCAACTAATGAAAAACTGTTTTTT. Translating gives CASSSRGLATNEKLFF.

This clonotype was counted between two and nine times. The chain employs TRBV5-1 and TRBJ2-1, with TRBD2 matching over 12 bases. The CDR3 sequence is 17 residues long. After removal of 4 bases from V and 4 bases from J, the junction contained 9 bases not matched to a gene. In germline, CDR1 is SGHRS, CDR2 YFSETQ. As DNA, the CDR3 is TGCGCCAGCAGCGAGAGACTAGCGGGAGTTGGGTACAATGAGCAGTTCTTC. It yields the protein CASSERLAGVGYNEQFF. The full variable domain, in which reference TRBV5-1 and TRBJ2-1 provide the parts outside the CDR3, is KAGVTQTPRYLIKTRGQQVTLSCSPISGHRSVSWYQQTPGQGLQFLFEYFSETQRNKGNFPGRFSGRQFSNSRSEMNVSTLELGDSALYLCASSERLAGVGYNEQFFGPGTRLTVL.

This clonotype was counted ten times or more. The chain joins TRBV3-1 to TRBJ2-7; D is perhaps TRBD2 (5 bases). Germline loops: CDR1 LGHDT, CDR2 YNNKEL (reference sequence). The CDR3 runs 16 residues. Trimming took 3 bases from V and 4 from J, leaving 19 bases between them. The CDR3 coding sequence is TGTGCCAGCAGCCATAACGGTCCCGGAGGCGGTTACGAGCAGTACTTC. Its protein is CASSHNGPGGGYEQYF.

This clonotype showed up many times. The chain recombines TRBV3-1 with TRBJ1-1; D not certain. The germline CDR1 and CDR2 sequences are LGHDT and YNNKEL (reference sequence). V lost 0 bases and J lost 1, with 15 bases in between. CDR3 length: 17 amino acids. This chain's CDR3 is CASSQDSWRDENTEAFF. The CDR3 bases are TGTGCCAGCAGCCAAGATTCATGGAGGGATGAGAACACTGAAGCTTTCTTT.

There are a few counts of this clonotype. The V call is TRBV7-8, the J call TRBJ2-6; 9 positions agree with TRBD2. Germline V gives CDR1 SGHVS, CDR2 FQNEAQ. V lost 5 bases, J lost 0 bases, and 11 bases stayed unmatched. The CDR3 sequence is 19 residues long. The CDR3 bases are TGTGCCAGCAGCCCTGGGATAGCGGGGGAGTTCTCTGGGGCCAACGTCCTGACTTTC. Encoded protein: CASSPGIAGEFSGANVLTF. Together with reference TRBV7-8 and TRBJ2-6, the CDR3 gives the full variable domain: GAGVSQSPRYKVAKRGQDVALRCDPISGHVSLFWYQQALGQGPEFLTYFQNEAQLDKSGLPSDRFFAERPEGSVSTLKIQRTQQEDSAVYLCASSPGIAGEFSGANVLTFGAGSRLTVL.

This clonotype was picked up many times. The chain joins TRBV20-1 to TRBJ1-1; D is unclear. Trimming removed 3 bases at V and 2 bases at J, with 16 bases between. From germline, CDR1 is DFQATT and CDR2 SNEGSKA (reference sequence). There are 15 residues in the CDR3. Here the CDR3 DNA reads TGCAGTGCTAGCGGATCTGCGGCCTACAACACTGAAGCTTTCTTT. Protein: CSASGSAAYNTEAFF.

This clonotype has a handful of counts. The chain employs TRBV7-8 and TRBJ1-2, with D tentatively TRBD1 (6 bases). CDR3 length equals 13 residues. V lost 1 base, J lost 6 bases, and 9 bases lay in between. CDR1 SGHVS and CDR2 FQNEAQ come from the germline V gene. CDR3 DNA sequence: TGTGCCAGCAGCTTAGGGACAGTTCATGGCTACACCTTC. Encoded protein: CASSLGTVHGYTF.

This clonotype was detected only a few times. CDR3 region: CASSPIGVSNQPQHF. The CDR3 nucleotides are TGTGCCAGCAGTCCCATAGGGGTCAGCAATCAGCCCCAGCATTTT. The chain has TRBV2 and TRBJ1-5; D perhaps matches TRBD1 (5 bases). CDR1 and CDR2 (germline): SNHLY, FYNNEI. The CDR3 runs 15 residues. V gave up 5 bases and J gave up 1 base, with 12 bases separating them.

This clonotype was detected ten times or more. This rearrangement joins TRBV4-3 to TRBJ1-5; tentative D call: TRBD1 (5 bases). The V end was cut by 0 bases, the J end by 7 bases, with 13 bases between. The CDR3 contains 15 residues. The germline V gene encodes CDR1 LGHNA and CDR2 YSLEER. In DNA, the CDR3 is TGCGCCAGCAGCCAAGAGCCTCGGGGCGGGCAGCCCCAGCATTTT. It encodes CASSQEPRGGQPQHF.